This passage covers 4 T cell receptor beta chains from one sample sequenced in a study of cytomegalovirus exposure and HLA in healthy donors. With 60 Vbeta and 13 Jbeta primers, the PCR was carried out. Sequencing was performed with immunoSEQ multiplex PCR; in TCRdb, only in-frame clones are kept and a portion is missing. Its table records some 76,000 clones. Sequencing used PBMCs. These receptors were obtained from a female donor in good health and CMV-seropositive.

Written as DNA, the CDR3 is TGCAGCGTTGATGGGAGCGGGGGCCTTACCGGGGAGCTGTTTTTT. It encodes CSVDGSGGLTGELFF. V is TRBV29-1 and J is TRBJ2-2, with 8 positions matching TRBD2. The ends lost 3 bases at V and 5 bases at J; junction bases unmatched: 8. Germline V lookup: CDR1 SQVTM, CDR2 ANQGSEA. CDR3 size: 15 residues.

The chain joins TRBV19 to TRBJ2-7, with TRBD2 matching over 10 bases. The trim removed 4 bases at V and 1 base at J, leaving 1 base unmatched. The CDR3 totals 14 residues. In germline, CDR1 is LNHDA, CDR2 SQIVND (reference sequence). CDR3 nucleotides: TGTGCCAGTAGTAGGACTAGCGGTTCCTACGAGCAGTACTTC. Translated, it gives CASSRTSGSYEQYF. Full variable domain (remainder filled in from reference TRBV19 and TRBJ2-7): DGGITQSPKYLFRKEGQNVTLSCEQNLNHDAMYWYRQDPGQGLRLIYYSQIVNDFQKGDIAEGYSVSREKKESFPLTVTSAQKNPTAFYLCASSRTSGSYEQYFGPGTRLTVT.

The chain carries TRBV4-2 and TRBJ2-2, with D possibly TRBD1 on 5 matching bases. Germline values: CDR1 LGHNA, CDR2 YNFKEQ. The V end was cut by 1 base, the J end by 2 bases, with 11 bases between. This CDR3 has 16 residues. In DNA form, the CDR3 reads TGTGCCAGCAGCCAAGTGGTACAGGTCAACACCGGGGAGCTGTTTTTT. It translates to CASSQVVQVNTGELFF.

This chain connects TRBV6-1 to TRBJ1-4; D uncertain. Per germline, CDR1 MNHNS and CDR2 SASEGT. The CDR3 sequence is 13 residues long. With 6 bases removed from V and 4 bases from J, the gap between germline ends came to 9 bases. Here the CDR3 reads CASRYSLNEKLFF. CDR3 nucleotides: TGTGCCAGCAGATATAGCCTTAATGAAAAACTGTTTTTT.